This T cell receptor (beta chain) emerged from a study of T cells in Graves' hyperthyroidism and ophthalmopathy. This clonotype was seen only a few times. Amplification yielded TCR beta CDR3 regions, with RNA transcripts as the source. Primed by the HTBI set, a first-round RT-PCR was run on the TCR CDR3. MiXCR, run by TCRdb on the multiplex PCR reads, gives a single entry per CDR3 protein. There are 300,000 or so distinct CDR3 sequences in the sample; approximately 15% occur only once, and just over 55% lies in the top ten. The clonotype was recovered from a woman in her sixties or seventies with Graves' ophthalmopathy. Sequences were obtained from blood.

The CDR3 protein is CASSFGTNDNSPLHF. CDR3 coding DNA: TGTGCCAGCAGCTTCGGGACGAACGATAATTCACCCCTCCACTTT. The chain links TRBV3-1 to TRBJ1-6, with D maybe TRBD1 (5 bases). V was cut by 5 bases and J by 5 bases, with 13 bases left in between. From germline, CDR1 is LGHDT and CDR2 YNNKEL (reference sequence). The CDR3 is made up of 15 amino acids.